This T cell receptor (beta chain) was identified in a study of cytomegalovirus exposure and HLA in healthy donors. About the study: The Caucasian-associated ancestry cluster contained more than 75% of the approximately 420 genotyped donors.

Remarks on this clone: Its antigen is as yet unknown.

The PCR used 60 Vbeta and 13 Jbeta primers. Generated by immunoSEQ multiplex PCR, the TCRdb table keeps only in-frame clones and is missing some. The sample lists 200,000 to 250,000 clones, approximately 78% occurring once. Whole-study findings and limits: An analysis that was carried out later associated some 17,000 TCR beta sequences with HLA alleles at 0.05 false discovery rate. Cytomegalovirus-associated TCR beta chains were listed, numbering roughly 150. CMV serostatus stood as the only immune exposure information on hand.

The sample taken for sequencing was PBMCs. The sequence came from a woman in her thirties or forties in good health and CMV-seronegative.

DNA for the CDR3: TGTGCCAGCAGCAGCTCACCCCGACAGGGGGCATCGGCTGGGGACAATGAGCAGTTCTTC. It is translated as CASSSSPRQGASAGDNEQFF. This chain joins TRBV21-1 and TRBJ2-1; whether TRBD1, the table's D call, matches the DNA was not checked. TRBV21-1 is labeled a pseudogene. This CDR3 has 20 amino acids.